The 10 T cell receptor beta chains given below trace back to one sample, sequenced in a study of T cells in Graves' hyperthyroidism and ophthalmopathy. Amplification of TCR beta CDR3 regions was performed using RNA transcripts as template. Carried out on the TCR CDR3, a first-round RT-PCR used the HTBI primer set. From the multiplex PCR reads, TCRdb called clonotypes with MiXCR, one entry per CDR3 protein. The sample has hundreds of thousands of distinct CDR3 sequences; roughly 15% are singletons. Specimen: blood. These receptors were taken from a young man with Graves' ophthalmopathy.

The table lists this clonotype with many counts. V is TRBV7-9 and J is TRBJ2-7, with TRBD1 as a possible D gene (6 bases). Germline loops: CDR1 SEHNR, CDR2 FQNEAQ (reference sequence). CDR3 length: 13 residues. V gave up 7 bases and J gave up 0 bases, with 10 bases separating them. This CDR3 reads CASNTGSSYEQYF. CDR3 DNA sequence: TGTGCCAGCAATACAGGGAGCTCCTACGAGCAGTACTTC.

This clonotype was detected ten times or more. The V and J genes are TRBV28 and TRBJ1-5; the D gene is possibly TRBD1 (6 bases). Trimming stripped 2 bases from V and 5 bases from J, with 13 bases between. From germline, CDR1 is MDHEN and CDR2 SYDVKM. The length of the CDR3 is 15 residues. CDR3 sequence (DNA): TGTGCCAGCAGTTTAGGGACTGGACAGTATCAGCCCCAGCATTTT. Its protein is CASSLGTGQYQPQHF.

This clonotype was seen many times. V gene TRBV18 combines with J gene TRBJ1-5; D perhaps matches TRBD1 (5 bases). Trimming took off 5 bases at V and 1 base at J, with 6 bases between the two ends. CDR3 length: 13 amino acids. The germline V gene encodes CDR1 KGHSH and CDR2 LQKENI. CDR3 sequence: CASSAGSNQPQHF. The CDR3 DNA reads as TGTGCCAGCTCAGCAGGGAGCAATCAGCCCCAGCATTTT.

Details on this clonotype: A much larger clone is a single base away; this may be a read error. The J gene is TRBJ2-1, the V gene TRBV30; D not certain. Deletions cut 4 bases from V and 3 bases from J, with 13 bases between. The CDR3 covers 14 residues. The germline gives CDR1 GTSNPN, CDR2 SVGIG (reference sequence). The CDR3 protein is CAWTGVIYYNEQFF. CDR3 coding DNA: TGTGCCTGGACAGGAGTAATATACTACAATGAGCAGTTCTTC.

This clonotype was counted many times. The genes are TRBV6-2 or TRBV6-3 and TRBJ2-7, with TRBD1 matching 8 bases. After removal of 8 bases from V and 7 bases from J, the junction contained 13 bases not matched to a gene. This CDR3 contains 14 residues. From germline, CDR1 is MNHEY and CDR2 SVGEGT. DNA of the CDR3: TGTGCCAGCGGAGAGACAGGGGCCAGTAAAGAGCAGTACTTC. This gives the protein CASGETGASKEQYF.

V is TRBV18 and J is TRBJ2-7, with TRBD2 identical over 8 bases. The CDR3 contains 14 residues. Germline lookup yields CDR1 KGHSH and CDR2 LQKENI. Trimming at V came to 5 bases and at J to 11 bases, leaving 14 bases not matched to a gene. The CDR3 sequence is CASSALAGPSREYF. The CDR3 DNA is TGTGCCAGCTCAGCCCTAGCGGGCCCCTCGAGGGAGTACTTC.

The gene calls are TRBV10-3 and TRBJ1-1; D is uncertain. CDR3 size: 15 residues. Looked up from germline, CDR1 is ENHRY and CDR2 is SYGVKD. The V end was cut by 0 bases, the J end by 2 bases, with 10 bases between. CDR3 region: CAISESSRTNTEAFF. In nucleotides, the CDR3 is TGTGCCATCAGTGAGTCGTCCAGGACCAACACTGAAGCTTTCTTT.

The chain links TRBV5-1 to TRBJ2-3, with D perhaps matching TRBD2 (6 bases). CDR1 and CDR2 (germline): SGHRS, YFSETQ. Trimming took 6 bases from V and 4 from J, leaving 18 bases between them. This CDR3 is built from 15 residues. The CDR3 DNA is TGCGCCAGCAACCCTATTTATGGGGACTCAGATACGCAGTATTTT. Protein sequence: CASNPIYGDSDTQYF.

This clonotype was observed at least ten times. The chain combines TRBV7-9 with TRBJ2-1; D ambiguous. CDR3 length equals 17 residues. CDR1 SEHNR and CDR2 FQNEAQ come from the germline V gene (reference sequence). V shed 2 bases and J shed 0 bases, with 14 bases lying between them. The CDR3 loop reads CASSLTVSGSSYNEQFF. In DNA form, the CDR3 reads TGTGCCAGCAGCTTAACTGTTTCAGGAAGCTCCTACAATGAGCAGTTCTTC.

This clonotype was seen many times. This chain connects TRBV27 to TRBJ2-3; 9 bases agree with TRBD1. The CDR3 has 15 residues. The V segment lost 8 bases and the J segment 6 bases; nucleotides outside the gene matches: 12. Germline V lookup: CDR1 MNHEY, CDR2 SMNVEV (reference sequence). The CDR3, as DNA: TGTGCCAGCTATCCCGCCGGGACAGGGCTGGATACGCAGTATTTT. Translated, it gives CASYPAGTGLDTQYF.